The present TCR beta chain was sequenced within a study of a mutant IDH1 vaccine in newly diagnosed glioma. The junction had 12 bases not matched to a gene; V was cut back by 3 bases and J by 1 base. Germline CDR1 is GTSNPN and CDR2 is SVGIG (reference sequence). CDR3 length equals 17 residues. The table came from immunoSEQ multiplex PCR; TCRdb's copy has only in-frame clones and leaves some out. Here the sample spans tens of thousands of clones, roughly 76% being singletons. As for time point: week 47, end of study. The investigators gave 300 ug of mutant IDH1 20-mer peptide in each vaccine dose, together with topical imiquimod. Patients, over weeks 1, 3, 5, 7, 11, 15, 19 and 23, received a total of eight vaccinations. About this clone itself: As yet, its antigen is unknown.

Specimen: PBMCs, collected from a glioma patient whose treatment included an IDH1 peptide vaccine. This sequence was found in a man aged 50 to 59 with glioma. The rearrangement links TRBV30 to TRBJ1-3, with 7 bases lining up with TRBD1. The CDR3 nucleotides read TGTGCCTGGAGGTTGCCTCTACAGGGGACGTCTGGAAACACCATATATTTT. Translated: CAWRLPLQGTSGNTIYF.